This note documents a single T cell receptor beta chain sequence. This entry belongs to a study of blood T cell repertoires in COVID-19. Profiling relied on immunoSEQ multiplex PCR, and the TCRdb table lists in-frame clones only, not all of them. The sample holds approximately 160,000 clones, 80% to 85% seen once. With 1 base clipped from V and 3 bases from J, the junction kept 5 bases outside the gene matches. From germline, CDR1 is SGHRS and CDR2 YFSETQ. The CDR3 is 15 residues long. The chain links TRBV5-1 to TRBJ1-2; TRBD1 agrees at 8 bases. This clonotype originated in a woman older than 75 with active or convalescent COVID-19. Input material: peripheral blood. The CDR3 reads CASSLRQGADYGYTF. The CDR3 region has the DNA TGCGCCAGCAGCTTGAGGCAGGGGGCGGACTATGGCTACACCTTC.